A selection of T cell receptor beta chains follows, all from one sample in a study of tumor-infiltrating lymphocytes in primary liver carcinoma. TCRdb itself ran the multiplex PCR reads through MiXCR, one entry per CDR3 protein. The sample yields 20,000 to 25,000 distinct CDR3 sequences, nearly 80% seen once. Material for sequencing was liver tumor tissue from sampling region 1. The receptors come from a woman in her 30s with primary liver carcinoma and hepatitis B virus infection. Each CDR3 is given with its conserved first and last residue.

TRBJ2-6,TRBV6-5,CARSLWTGMKAGAIVLTF
TRBJ2-7,TRBV20-1,CSAPPQLAGGYEQYF
TRBJ1-2,TRBV28,CVSSQPPNYGYTF
TRBJ1-4,TRBV20-1,CIARTRGQEKLFF
TRBJ2-1,TRBV7-8,CASNLILDYRYYNERFF
TRBJ1-6,TRBV11-3,CVSSSKWIYNSPLHF
TRBJ2-2,TRBV5-6,CASSFAPRVTGEMFF
TRBJ2-5,TRBV6-5,CARITDRGLNQYF
TRBJ1-1,TRBV11-1,CAMSSAGTVNTEAFF
TRBJ2-2,TRBV28,CASSLIGSRELFF
TRBJ2-1,TRBV7-3,CASISTSGSSYNEQFF
TRBJ2-5,TRBV11-2,CASNPRQIETQYF
TRBJ2-3,TRBV5-5,CASSVDRIGWTDMQYF
TRBJ2-7,TRBV20-1,CSARARETPTYEQYF
TRBJ1-6,TRBV11-3,CAGNFKWSYNSHLHF
TRBJ2-1,TRBV11-2,CASSLTSGRFPGDKQFF
TRBJ2-1,TRBV11-3,CASSLCLLAGGYNEQFF
TRBJ2-1,TRBV28,CASSRARGLNVLFF
TRBJ1-4,TRBV11-2,CASSPWGGKLFF
TRBJ2-3,TRBV28,CTSSHLSGRQDTQYF
TRBJ2-2,TRBV5-6,CASRLAPRVTGELFF
TRBJ2-5,TRBV7-9,CASSFGVTGVGKETQYF
TRBJ2-5,TRBV12-3/TRBV12-4,CISSTYPGSVEAQYF
TRBJ2-7,TRBV11-2,CPGKIAGNYEQYF
TRBJ2-2,TRBV6-1,CDSCAVGKLFF
TRBJ2-1,TRBV4-1,CASRVTSGRANEQFF
TRBJ2-7,TRBV5-1,CTSSFSSGDTYEQYF
TRBJ1-5,TRBV11-3,CASSLDLGVAQPQHF
TRBJ2-1,TRBV6-2/TRBV6-3,CAGRNPGLAGANEQFF
TRBJ2-7,TRBV7-9,CASSTGTLHYEQYF
TRBJ2-2,TRBV6-5,CAGSPLTGFAGELFF
TRBJ2-7,TRBV6-5,CASSYLASGSREQYF
TRBJ2-3,TRBV7-9,CASSLLLAGATDTHCF
TRBJ2-1,TRBV11-2,CASSLTRLIYNEQFF
TRBJ2-1,TRBV13,CTSSSSGRAVNEQLF
TRBJ2-1,TRBV6-5,CASSYRARALATYNEQFF
TRBJ2-3,TRBV7-8,CASSLSSGRDAQYF
TRBJ2-7,TRBV28,CASGWSAGGTREQYF
TRBJ2-1,TRBV4-3,CASTQDAGSPYNEQFF
TRBJ1-1,TRBV29-1,CTVETGSTGAFF
TRBJ2-7,TRBV14,CVSSQATGIDYEQYF
TRBJ2-2,TRBV4-3,CASSHSGGGTGELFF
TRBJ2-7,TRBV4-1,CANSQDFSGSSYEQYF
TRBJ2-5,TRBV10-3,CAISELVTRQATQYF
TRBJ1-5,TRBV12-3/TRBV12-4,CASSRLDTETDQPKHF
TRBJ2-2,TRBV11-2,CASSPVGKNTGELFF
TRBJ2-3,TRBV11-2,CASTSLLSVTDTQYF
TRBJ2-7,TRBV11-1,CASSLGYLQQYF
TRBJ2-1,TRBV12-3/TRBV12-4,CASSLSGISGLEQLF
TRBJ2-2,TRBV12-3/TRBV12-4,CASRITGAGGLFF
TRBJ1-4,TRBV5-6,CASLEGGGGHRKLFF
TRBJ2-1,TRBV11-2,CASSHRGAYNEQFF
TRBJ1-4,TRBV5-4,CASSFSRGLKEKLFF
TRBJ2-7,TRBV11-2,CASSLTQEYYEQYF
TRBJ2-7,TRBV6-5,CASSYKDSNSYDQYF